What follows are 19 T cell receptor beta chains derived from one specimen sequenced in a study of preoperative IRX-2 immunotherapy in early breast cancer. Treatment meaning: preoperative locoregional IRX-2 cytokine immunotherapy. Clones were sequenced by immunoSEQ multiplex PCR, and TCRdb holds only the in-frame ones, with some missing. Altogether about 34,000 clones are present, 90% to 95% being singletons, with the ten largest covering about 6%. The sample was collected from a patient treated with IRX-2 immunotherapy. All receptors derive from a human donor with breast cancer.

The J gene is TRBJ1-1, the V gene TRBV18; D unclear. The CDR3 is made up of 14 amino acids. Trimming pared 1 base from V and 4 bases from J, leaving 10 bases between. Germline lookup yields CDR1 KGHSH and CDR2 LQKENI. The CDR3: CASSPLEFATEAFF. CDR3 DNA: TGTGCCAGCTCACCACTGGAATTCGCCACTGAAGCTTTCTTT.

This clone was counted only a few times. The rearrangement joins TRBV6-6 to TRBJ1-2; 8 nucleotides agree with TRBD1. V gave up 7 bases and J gave up 2 bases; unmatched junction bases: 9. CDR3 length equals 15 residues. The germline CDR1 and CDR2 sequences are MNHNY and SVGAGI (reference sequence). CDR3 bases: TGTGCCAGCATCCCCCAGGGGGCTTTCAACTATGGCTACACCTTC. It specifies CASIPQGAFNYGYTF.

This chain links TRBV2 with TRBJ2-5; TRBD1 agrees at 8 bases. Germline V gene data show CDR1 as SNHLY and CDR2 as FYNNEI. With 5 bases clipped from V and 3 bases from J, the junction kept 2 bases outside the gene matches. The CDR3 loop spans 13 amino acids. Here the CDR3 DNA reads TGTGCCAGCAGTCCGGACAGGGAAGAGACCCAGTACTTC. Amino acid sequence: CASSPDREETQYF. Complete variable domain (other parts from reference TRBV2 and TRBJ2-5): EPEVTQTPSHQVTQMGQEVILRCVPISNHLYFYWYRQILGQKVEFLVSFYNNEISEKSEIFDDQFSVERPDGSNFTLKIRSTKLEDSAMYFCASSPDREETQYFGPGTRLLVL.

The chain carries TRBV5-1 and TRBJ2-1, with 7 bases that match TRBD1. The CDR3 contains 15 residues. V lost 6 bases and J lost 6; bases outside the gene matches: 12. Per the germline V gene, CDR1 is SGHRS and CDR2 is YFSETQ. CDR3 sequence (DNA): TGCGCCAGCACAGAGACAGGGCCCCTCCTCAATGAGCAGTTCTTC. This encodes CASTETGPLLNEQFF.

This clone came up once. This rearrangement joins TRBV6-5 to TRBJ2-5; D may be TRBD1 or TRBD2 (5 bases each). The DNA end favors TRBJ2-7, so the J call may be wrong. This CDR3 is 13 amino acids long. Germline lookup yields CDR1 MNHEY and CDR2 SVGAGI. The CDR3 spells CASSFGAFYEQYF. DNA of the CDR3: TGTGCCAGCAGTTTCGGGGCTTTCTACGAGCAGTACTTC.

This rearrangement joins TRBV10-3 to TRBJ2-3, with TRBD2 identical over 13 bases. Germline assignment: CDR1 ENHRY and CDR2 SYGVKD. Trimming took 5 bases from V and 5 from J; bases not matched to a gene: 4. This CDR3 has 15 amino acids. The CDR3 coding sequence is TGTGCCATCAGTCGACTAGCGGGGGGCGGAGATACGCAGTATTTT. This sequence encodes CAISRLAGGGDTQYF.

V and J are TRBV4-2 and TRBJ1-3, with D hard to call. V was cut by 0 bases and J by 4 bases, with 7 bases left in between. The V gene's germline CDR1 is LGHNA and CDR2 YNFKEQ. CDR3 size: 14 residues. CDR3 coding DNA: TGTGCCAGCAGCCAAGAAGGCAGAGGAAACACCATATATTTT. Protein sequence: CASSQEGRGNTIYF.

The chain carries TRBV7-9 and TRBJ2-6; the match to TRBD2 covers 7 bases. V was clipped by 5 bases and J by 0 bases; unmatched bases: 4. The germline CDR1 and CDR2 sequences are SEHNR and FQNEAQ (reference sequence). The CDR3 is 16 residues long. This CDR3 reads CASSKLASSGANVLTF. The CDR3 bases are TGTGCCAGCAGCAAACTAGCGTCCTCTGGGGCCAACGTCCTGACTTTC.

Only one count was recorded for this clone. The V call is TRBV30, the J call TRBJ1-2; D is undetermined. From germline, CDR1 is GTSNPN and CDR2 SVGIG (reference sequence). The ends were cut back, 5 bases at V and 13 bases at J, with 17 bases in the middle. The CDR3 runs 11 residues. CDR3 DNA sequence: TGTGCCTGGGATACTCGAAGGGAATCCACCTTC. This gives the protein CAWDTRRESTF. The full variable domain, completed using reference TRBV30 and TRBJ1-2, is SQTIHQWPATLVQPVGSPLSLECTVEGTSNPNLYWYRQAAGRGLQLLFYSVGIGQISSEVPQNLSASRPQDRQFILSSKKLLLSDSGFYLCAWDTRRESTFGSGTRLTVV.

V and J are TRBV5-1 and TRBJ2-3; D uncertain. There are 12 residues in the CDR3. Germline assignment: CDR1 SGHRS and CDR2 YFSETQ. The V and J ends lost 0 bases and 5 bases respectively, with 4 bases between them. The CDR3 sequence: CASSLDGDTQYF. Here the CDR3 DNA reads TGCGCCAGCAGCTTGGACGGAGATACGCAGTATTTT. The full variable domain, completed using reference TRBV5-1 and TRBJ2-3, is KAGVTQTPRYLIKTRGQQVTLSCSPISGHRSVSWYQQTPGQGLQFLFEYFSETQRNKGNFPGRFSGRQFSNSRSEMNVSTLELGDSALYLCASSLDGDTQYFGPGTRLTVL.

The gene calls are TRBV6-1 and TRBJ2-7; TRBD2 agrees at 9 bases. The CDR3 runs 23 residues. Germline V gene sequence: CDR1 MNHNS, CDR2 SASEGT. The J segment lost 1 base and the V segment lost 2 bases, leaving 27 bases of the junction unmatched. The CDR3: CASSELKWVEGSGRKRVSYEQYF. The CDR3 region has the DNA TGTGCCAGCAGTGAATTAAAATGGGTTGAAGGTAGCGGGAGAAAGAGAGTGTCCTACGAGCAGTACTTC.

The genes are TRBV7-3 and TRBJ1-2; D is unresolved. The CDR3 loop spans 15 amino acids. Trimming took 4 bases from V and 0 from J, leaving 12 bases between them. Germline lookup yields CDR1 SGHTA and CDR2 FQGTGA. CDR3 sequence: CASSSVDEANYGYTF. In nucleotides, the CDR3 is TGTGCCAGCAGCTCAGTGGACGAGGCTAACTATGGCTACACCTTC.

The chain uses TRBV30 and TRBJ1-6; 7 bases fit TRBD1. The V gene's germline CDR1 is GTSNPN and CDR2 SVGIG (reference sequence). V gave up 1 base and J gave up 9 bases; unmatched junction bases: 3. This CDR3 comprises 13 residues. In DNA, the CDR3 is TGTGCCTGGAGTGGACAGGGAGGTTCACCCCTCCACTTT. Amino acid sequence: CAWSGQGGSPLHF.

The chain recombines TRBV4-1 with TRBJ1-5, with a tentative D call TRBD1 (6 bases). The CDR3 has 17 residues. Germline CDR1 and CDR2: MGHRA and YSYEKL. Between the trimmed V and J ends, which lost 4 bases and 9 bases, there was a span of 25 bases. The CDR3 loop reads CASSLQGAGAPDRPQHF. The CDR3 bases are TGCGCCAGCAGCCTCCAAGGGGCAGGGGCCCCAGATCGGCCCCAGCATTTT.

This chain uses TRBV25-1 with TRBJ2-7; D could derive from TRBD1 or TRBD2 (5 bases each). The CDR3 totals 16 residues. Germline loops: CDR1 MGHDK, CDR2 SYGVNS. Trimming pared 1 base from V and 3 bases from J, leaving 16 bases between. CDR3 in amino acids: CASSEWGKGKFYEQYF. In DNA, the CDR3 is TGTGCCAGCAGTGAATGGGGGAAGGGGAAGTTCTACGAGCAGTACTTC.

V is TRBV6-5 and J is TRBJ1-2, with D uncertain. This CDR3 spans 15 amino acids. From germline, CDR1 is MNHEY and CDR2 SVGAGI. V lost 2 bases, J lost 6 bases, and 16 bases lay in between. The CDR3 DNA sequence: TGTGCCAGCAGTTACGTCGGGTCCGGCGGCCATGGCTACACCTTC. Translating gives CASSYVGSGGHGYTF.

This chain connects TRBV27 to TRBJ2-2, with no clear D. The ends were cut back, 5 bases at V and 7 bases at J, with 11 bases in the middle. The CDR3 contains 13 residues. Germline loops: CDR1 MNHEY, CDR2 SMNVEV (reference sequence). The CDR3 protein is CASSVTWDGELFF. In DNA form, the CDR3 reads TGTGCCAGCAGTGTAACCTGGGACGGGGAGCTGTTTTTT.

The V gene is TRBV27, the J gene TRBJ2-1, with D tentatively TRBD1 or TRBD2 (5 bases each). Trimming took off 2 bases at V and 2 bases at J, with 10 bases between the two ends. Germline V gene data show CDR1 as MNHEY and CDR2 as SMNVEV (reference sequence). This CDR3 contains 15 residues. The CDR3 nucleotides are TGTGCCAGCAGTTTAAGGGACGGGGCCTACAATGAGCAGTTCTTC. Protein product: CASSLRDGAYNEQFF.

The chain uses TRBV9 and TRBJ2-7; 13 nucleotides match TRBD2. The CDR3 is 15 amino acids. Trimming removed 1 base from V and 5 bases from J; junction bases left unmatched: 3. CDR1 and CDR2 (germline): SGDLS, YYNGEE. The CDR3 DNA reads as TGTGCCAGCAGCGTAACTAGCGGGAGGGCCGACGAGCAGTACTTC. This encodes CASSVTSGRADEQYF.